This T cell receptor (beta chain) was sequenced in a study of blood T cell repertoires in COVID-19. Study summary: Both acute and convalescent COVID-19 samples were obtained from the United States, Italy and Spain. PBMCs, B-cell-depleted T cells, or T cells provided the cDNA or gDNA that made up the material.

Assay: immunoSEQ multiplex PCR; the TCRdb copy retains only in-frame clones and omits some. The sample carries fewer than 110,000 clones, over 70% recorded once. The receptor was isolated from a human donor in a cohort sampled during active or convalescent COVID-19. Sequencing was carried out using peripheral blood.

DNA of the CDR3: TGTGCCTGGAGTGGGGGACAGGGAGGCAATCAGCCCCAGCATTTT. This translates into CAWSGGQGGNQPQHF. The chain has TRBV30 and TRBJ1-5; 9 bases are shared with TRBD1. V lost 1 base, J lost 2 bases, and 3 bases stayed unmatched. There are 15 residues in the CDR3. The germline V gene has CDR1 GTSNPN and CDR2 SVGIG (reference sequence).